A selection of T cell receptor beta chains follows, all from one sample in a study of blood T cell repertoires in COVID-19. The assay was immunoSEQ multiplex PCR, and TCRdb's table has in-frame clones only and misses some. This table has fewer than 200,000 clones, 80% to 90% appearing once. Sequenced material: PBMCs or T cells enriched from blood (not recorded which). These receptors came from a woman between 50 and 59 years old in a cohort exposed to, infected with or recovered from COVID-19 (not recorded which). Each CDR3 is given with its conserved first and last residue. Fields, in order: clone size, D gene, J gene, V gene, CDR3 DNA, CDR3 protein. The D gene is left open where the match is weak. The size field is filled for only some rows; it gives once, few, many or a size class.

clone size: -; D gene: -; J gene: TRBJ1-1; V gene: TRBV5-8; CDR3 DNA: TGTGCCAGCAGCTTGCCCAGGTCTTCTTGGGTAAACACTGAAGCTTTCTTT; CDR3 protein: CASSLPRSSWVNTEAFF
clone size: -; D gene: -; J gene: TRBJ2-7; V gene: TRBV5-8; CDR3 DNA: TGTGCCAGCAGCTTTTATAACAGGGTGAGGTACTACGAGCAGTACTTC; CDR3 protein: CASSFYNRVRYYEQYF
clone size: -; D gene: -; J gene: TRBJ2-6; V gene: TRBV4-2; CDR3 DNA: TGTGCCAGCAGCCAAGAAAAGGGCGCTTGGCCCGGGACAATTAGTCGAGGGGCCAACGTCCTGACTTTC; CDR3 protein: CASSQEKGAWPGTISRGANVLTF
clone size: -; D gene: TRBD1; J gene: TRBJ2-2; V gene: TRBV5-1; CDR3 DNA: TGCGCCAGCAGCTTGGTGGGAATCGGACAGGCCCCCGGGGAGCTGTTTTTT; CDR3 protein: CASSLVGIGQAPGELFF
clone size: -; D gene: TRBD1; J gene: TRBJ1-2; V gene: TRBV27; CDR3 DNA: TGTGCCAGCAGTTTATCTTTAACAGGGGCTAGGGGCTACACCTTC; CDR3 protein: CASSLSLTGARGYTF
clone size: -; D gene: TRBD2; J gene: TRBJ2-3; V gene: TRBV7-3; CDR3 DNA: TGTGCCAGCAGCCCACAGACTAGCGGCACAGATACGCAGTATTTT; CDR3 protein: CASSPQTSGTDTQYF
clone size: few; D gene: -; J gene: TRBJ1-1; V gene: TRBV11-2; CDR3 DNA: TGTGCCAGCAGCTACGGGACTGCGGGAACTGAAGCTTTCTTT; CDR3 protein: CASSYGTAGTEAFF
clone size: -; D gene: TRBD1; J gene: TRBJ2-5; V gene: TRBV29-1; CDR3 DNA: TGCAGCGTTGAAAGGTCGGGACAGGGGACTTTTATGGACTTC; CDR3 protein: CSVERSGQGTFMDF
clone size: -; D gene: TRBD1; J gene: TRBJ2-2; V gene: TRBV7-6; CDR3 DNA: TGTGCCAGCAGCCCCGGGACAGGGGCGAACACCGGGGAGCTGTTTTTT; CDR3 protein: CASSPGTGANTGELFF
clone size: few; D gene: -; J gene: TRBJ2-7; V gene: TRBV9; CDR3 DNA: TGTGCCAGCAGCGTAGGGCCAGGGGTGAGCTACGAGCAGTACTTC; CDR3 protein: CASSVGPGVSYEQYF
clone size: -; D gene: -; J gene: TRBJ2-3; V gene: TRBV5-1; CDR3 DNA: TGCGCCAGCAGCTTGGCGTCAGGGACAGATACGCAGTATTTT; CDR3 protein: CASSLASGTDTQYF
clone size: -; D gene: TRBD1; J gene: TRBJ1-5; V gene: TRBV24-1; CDR3 DNA: TGTGCCACCAGTGATGCCGGGACAGGGAGCCTCAATCAGCCCCAGCATTTT; CDR3 protein: CATSDAGTGSLNQPQHF
clone size: -; D gene: -; J gene: TRBJ2-3; V gene: TRBV20-1; CDR3 DNA: TGCAGTGCCCTCCCGAGAACGCAGTATTTT; CDR3 protein: CSALPRTQYF
clone size: -; D gene: TRBD1; J gene: TRBJ2-3; V gene: TRBV3-1/TRBV3-2; CDR3 DNA: TGTGCCAGCAGCCTAGAGCCAGGGGACAGGGGGTCGGATACGCAGTATTTT; CDR3 protein: CASSLEPGDRGSDTQYF
clone size: few; D gene: TRBD2; J gene: TRBJ2-5; V gene: TRBV7-8; CDR3 DNA: TGTGCCAGCAGCTTAGTTGGGACTAGCGGGGAGACCCAGTACTTC; CDR3 protein: CASSLVGTSGETQYF
clone size: -; D gene: -; J gene: TRBJ1-1; V gene: TRBV6-5; CDR3 DNA: TGTGCCGTCGGGCGGGGGACTGAAGCTTTCTTT; CDR3 protein: CAVGRGTEAFF
clone size: -; D gene: -; J gene: TRBJ2-2; V gene: TRBV13; CDR3 DNA: TGTGCCAGCAGAATCCGAGTTACCACCATAAACTACACCGGGGAGCTGTTTTTT; CDR3 protein: CASRIRVTTINYTGELFF
clone size: -; D gene: TRBD1; J gene: TRBJ1-5; V gene: TRBV30; CDR3 DNA: TGTGCCTGGAGTCCAGGGGGCCATCAGCCCCAGCATTTT; CDR3 protein: CAWSPGGHQPQHF
clone size: few; D gene: -; J gene: TRBJ2-2; V gene: TRBV25-1; CDR3 DNA: TGTGCCAGCAGTGAGTACAGGGAAACCGGGGAGCTGTTTTTT; CDR3 protein: CASSEYRETGELFF
clone size: -; D gene: -; J gene: TRBJ1-2; V gene: TRBV5-6; CDR3 DNA: TGTGCCACCAGAAAGACAGGAACCTATGGCTACACCTTC; CDR3 protein: CATRKTGTYGYTF
clone size: few; D gene: -; J gene: TRBJ1-1; V gene: TRBV7-9; CDR3 DNA: TGTGCGCTGGGTCTGGGCCACATGAACACTGAAGCTTTCTTT; CDR3 protein: CALGLGHMNTEAFF
clone size: -; D gene: -; J gene: TRBJ2-7; V gene: TRBV5-1; CDR3 DNA: TGCGCCAGCAGCTTTGGGGGCCTCGAGCAGTACTTC; CDR3 protein: CASSFGGLEQYF
clone size: -; D gene: TRBD1; J gene: TRBJ1-6; V gene: TRBV3-1/TRBV3-2; CDR3 DNA: TGTGCCAGCAGCCAAGATACAGGGGGTAATTCACCCCTCCACTTT; CDR3 protein: CASSQDTGGNSPLHF
clone size: -; D gene: TRBD2; J gene: TRBJ2-5; V gene: TRBV7-8; CDR3 DNA: TGTGCCAGCAGCTCAACATATACTAGCGGCAACCAAGAGACCCAGTACTTC; CDR3 protein: CASSSTYTSGNQETQYF
clone size: once; D gene: TRBD1; J gene: TRBJ2-7; V gene: TRBV19; CDR3 DNA: TGTGCCAGTAGTATAACTGGCCGGGGGACAGGGCCGTACGAGCAGTACTTC; CDR3 protein: CASSITGRGTGPYEQYF
clone size: -; D gene: -; J gene: TRBJ1-3; V gene: TRBV9; CDR3 DNA: TGTGCCAGCAGCGAGGGACAACGGCGATCTGGAAACACCATATATTTT; CDR3 protein: CASSEGQRRSGNTIYF
clone size: few; D gene: TRBD1; J gene: TRBJ2-7; V gene: TRBV19; CDR3 DNA: TGTGCCAGCTCACAGGGGGCTGGATACGAGCAGTACTTC; CDR3 protein: CASSQGAGYEQYF
clone size: once; D gene: -; J gene: TRBJ2-7; V gene: TRBV21-1; CDR3 DNA: TGTGCCAGCAGCTCACCCACTTACGTCCCCCTAGCGAGGATTCCCTACGAGCAGTACTTC; CDR3 protein: CASSSPTYVPLARIPYEQYF
clone size: -; D gene: TRBD1; J gene: TRBJ2-5; V gene: TRBV29-1; CDR3 DNA: TGCAGCTCCCCGGACAGGGGAATAGGAGAGACCCAGTACTTC; CDR3 protein: CSSPDRGIGETQYF
clone size: -; D gene: -; J gene: TRBJ1-6; V gene: TRBV4-2; CDR3 DNA: TGTGCCAGCAGCCGCATACAGGATAATTCACCCCTCCACTTT; CDR3 protein: CASSRIQDNSPLHF
clone size: once; D gene: -; J gene: TRBJ2-2; V gene: TRBV6-4; CDR3 DNA: TGTGCCAGCAGTGAGAGGGCGCGGACCGGGGAGCTGTTTTTT; CDR3 protein: CASSERARTGELFF
clone size: -; D gene: -; J gene: TRBJ2-3; V gene: TRBV18; CDR3 DNA: TGTGCCAGCTCACCCCAGGGGCCAGGGTCAAGCACAGATACGCAGTATTTT; CDR3 protein: CASSPQGPGSSTDTQYF
clone size: -; D gene: -; J gene: TRBJ2-2; V gene: TRBV18; CDR3 DNA: TGTGCCAGCTCACCACCGTTTCCAGGGGAATGGTCCGGGGAGCTGTTTTTT; CDR3 protein: CASSPPFPGEWSGELFF
clone size: once; D gene: TRBD2; J gene: TRBJ2-2; V gene: TRBV24-1; CDR3 DNA: TGTGCCACCAGTGATGTGGCGGGAGGGCCCGGGGAGCTGTTTTTT; CDR3 protein: CATSDVAGGPGELFF
clone size: -; D gene: -; J gene: TRBJ2-5; V gene: TRBV7-9; CDR3 DNA: TGTGCCAGCAGCCAACTAGGGACACTTGTCCAAGAGACCCAGTACTTC; CDR3 protein: CASSQLGTLVQETQYF
clone size: -; D gene: TRBD1; J gene: TRBJ2-7; V gene: TRBV6-1; CDR3 DNA: TGTGCCAGCAGTCAAGCGGGACAGGGGAGCTCCTACGAGCAGTACTTC; CDR3 protein: CASSQAGQGSSYEQYF
clone size: -; D gene: -; J gene: TRBJ2-7; V gene: TRBV24-1; CDR3 DNA: TGTGCCACCAGACTAGTCCATCGGGACGAGCAGTACTTC; CDR3 protein: CATRLVHRDEQYF
clone size: -; D gene: -; J gene: TRBJ1-4; V gene: TRBV28; CDR3 DNA: TGTGCCAGCAGTCTCCTGGACAGATCAACTAATGAAAAACTGTTTTTT; CDR3 protein: CASSLLDRSTNEKLFF
clone size: -; D gene: TRBD1; J gene: TRBJ2-5; V gene: TRBV5-4; CDR3 DNA: TGTGCCAGCAGCTTTAGGGACAGGTGGCAAGAGACCCAGTACTTC; CDR3 protein: CASSFRDRWQETQYF
clone size: -; D gene: TRBD1; J gene: TRBJ1-5; V gene: TRBV28; CDR3 DNA: TGTGCCAGCGGCAGGGGGAATCAGCCCCAGCATTTT; CDR3 protein: CASGRGNQPQHF
clone size: many; D gene: TRBD1; J gene: TRBJ2-7; V gene: TRBV7-9; CDR3 DNA: TGTGCCAGCAGCTCCATCCCGGGACAGGGGGCGGGGGAGCAGTACTTC; CDR3 protein: CASSSIPGQGAGEQYF
clone size: -; D gene: TRBD1; J gene: TRBJ1-5; V gene: TRBV12-5; CDR3 DNA: TGTGCTAGTGGTTCCCGACCGGACAGGGCCTCTTATAGCAATCAGCCCCAGCATTTT; CDR3 protein: CASGSRPDRASYSNQPQHF
clone size: -; D gene: TRBD2; J gene: TRBJ2-1; V gene: TRBV5-1; CDR3 DNA: TGCGCCAGCAGGAGCGGGGGGGCGAGGAATGAGCAGTTCTTC; CDR3 protein: CASRSGGARNEQFF
clone size: -; D gene: TRBD1; J gene: TRBJ1-1; V gene: TRBV3-1/TRBV3-2; CDR3 DNA: TGTGCCAGCAGCCCTACAGACAGGGGTGTTGAAGCTTTCTTT; CDR3 protein: CASSPTDRGVEAFF
clone size: few; D gene: -; J gene: TRBJ2-7; V gene: TRBV19; CDR3 DNA: TGTGCCAGTAGTCTGACGGGAGTCCACGAGCAGTACTTC; CDR3 protein: CASSLTGVHEQYF
clone size: -; D gene: TRBD2; J gene: TRBJ2-2; V gene: TRBV11-3; CDR3 DNA: TGTGCCAGCAGCGTGGGAGGGATAGGGACCGGGGAGCTGTTTTTT; CDR3 protein: CASSVGGIGTGELFF
clone size: -; D gene: TRBD1; J gene: TRBJ2-1; V gene: TRBV28; CDR3 DNA: TGTGCCATCCTTGGACAGGGAAGAAATGAGCAGTTCTTC; CDR3 protein: CAILGQGRNEQFF
clone size: -; D gene: TRBD1; J gene: TRBJ1-6; V gene: TRBV7-8; CDR3 DNA: TGTGCCAGCAGCTCAGTGCCGCAATCCGGGACAGGACCTCATAATTCACCCCTCCACTTT; CDR3 protein: CASSSVPQSGTGPHNSPLHF
clone size: once; D gene: TRBD1; J gene: TRBJ2-1; V gene: TRBV7-8; CDR3 DNA: TGTGCCAGCAGCACGGACAGGGATCAGTTCTTC; CDR3 protein: CASSTDRDQFF
clone size: -; D gene: -; J gene: TRBJ1-5; V gene: TRBV18; CDR3 DNA: TGTGCCAGCTCACCACCGCTCATCCTAGGACAGTTTAATCAGCCCCAGCATTTT; CDR3 protein: CASSPPLILGQFNQPQHF
clone size: -; D gene: -; J gene: TRBJ1-6; V gene: TRBV30; CDR3 DNA: TGTGCCTGGAGTGGGCGGCAGGGTGATTCACCCCTCCACTTT; CDR3 protein: CAWSGRQGDSPLHF
clone size: -; D gene: TRBD1; J gene: TRBJ2-2; V gene: TRBV3-1/TRBV3-2; CDR3 DNA: TGTGCCAGCAAACCCGGGACAGGGAACACCGGGGAGCTGTTTTTT; CDR3 protein: CASKPGTGNTGELFF
clone size: -; D gene: TRBD1; J gene: TRBJ1-1; V gene: TRBV10-3; CDR3 DNA: TGTGCCATCAGCGCCCGGGACAGGGGGAACACTGAAGCTTTCTTT; CDR3 protein: CAISARDRGNTEAFF
clone size: once; D gene: -; J gene: TRBJ2-7; V gene: TRBV10-3; CDR3 DNA: TGTGCCATCAGGGGACAATCTGGGTACTTC; CDR3 protein: CAIRGQSGYF
clone size: -; D gene: -; J gene: TRBJ1-2; V gene: TRBV29-1; CDR3 DNA: TGCAGCGTTCAGGGTATGGGGGGCTACACCTTC; CDR3 protein: CSVQGMGGYTF